The following is a T cell receptor beta chain sequence with its context. The V and J ends lost 3 bases and 4 bases respectively, with 13 bases between them. In germline, CDR1 is SGHAT, CDR2 FQNNGV. The CDR3 has 15 amino acids. Data came from immunoSEQ multiplex PCR; TCRdb stores just in-frame clones and leaves some out. Of about 80,000 clones in the sample, 95% to 98% were seen once. This specimen belongs to a study of technical replicates of blood from a handful of donors. Sample: T cells isolated from PBMCs. The gene calls are TRBV11-2 and TRBJ2-1; no firm D call. The TCR originated in a human donor in good health. The CDR3 sequence is CASSLTRLTYNEQFF. The CDR3 coding sequence is TGTGCCAGCAGCTTGACTCGCCTAACTTACAATGAGCAGTTCTTC.